This TCR beta chain was obtained from a study of control samples from healthy donors and cancer patients. This CDR3 region has 13 residues. In germline, CDR1 is ENHRY, CDR2 SYGVKD. Deletions cut 10 bases from V and 5 bases from J, with 17 bases between. Generated by immunoSEQ multiplex PCR, the TCRdb table keeps only in-frame clones and is missing some. The sample has approximately 150,000 clones, more than 90% seen once. Sequencing was carried out using blood. The gene calls are TRBV10-3 and TRBJ2-5; D is ambiguous. The sequence came from a woman in her thirties or forties in good health. CDR3 nucleotide sequence: TGTGCCAGCCAACCTTGGGGTGTGGAGACCCAGTACTTC. Its translation is CASQPWGVETQYF.